This is a list of T cell receptor beta chains from one sample in a study of early T cells in non-severe SARS-CoV-2 infection. TCRdb processed the 5' RACE reads anew with MiXCR; each CDR3 protein has one entry. The repertoire has roughly 28,000 distinct CDR3 sequences, 3.5% to 4.5% of them found once; the top ten carry roughly 4%. Sequenced: whole blood. These receptors were obtained from an adult who was a healthcare worker with PCR-confirmed SARS-CoV-2 infection or an uninfected control (not recorded which). Each CDR3 is given with its conserved first and last residue. Each record gives: D gene, V gene, J gene, clone size, CDR3 protein, CDR3 DNA. The D gene is left open where the match is weak. Some rows have no size entry. The others give once, few or many, or a class for an expanded clone.

D: -; V: TRBV12-3/TRBV12-4; J: TRBJ2-3; size: many; CDR3: CASSFPWGAFSTDTQYF; DNA: TGTGCCAGCAGTTTTCCTTGGGGGGCCTTTAGCACAGATACGCAGTATTTT
D: -; V: TRBV28; J: TRBJ2-7; size: many; CDR3: CASSLSPGQSSYEQYF; DNA: TGTGCCAGCAGTTTATCCCCCGGACAGAGCTCCTACGAGCAGTACTTC
D: -; V: TRBV9; J: TRBJ2-1; size: -; CDR3: CASSGNEQFF; DNA: TGTGCCAGCAGCGGCAATGAGCAGTTCTTC
D: TRBD1; V: TRBV7-2; J: TRBJ2-7; size: many; CDR3: CASSLTGQGIDEQYF; DNA: TGTGCCAGCAGCTTAACGGGACAGGGTATAGACGAGCAGTACTTC
D: -; V: TRBV3-1; J: TRBJ2-1; size: many; CDR3: CASSQSWNYNEQFF; DNA: TGTGCCAGCAGCCAATCATGGAACTACAATGAGCAGTTCTTC
D: -; V: TRBV13; J: TRBJ2-5; size: -; CDR3: CASSLSGRWVRIGGQETQYF; DNA: TGTGCCAGCAGCTTAAGTGGAAGGTGGGTTCGTATCGGGGGACAAGAGACCCAGTACTTC
D: -; V: TRBV7-2; J: TRBJ1-6; size: few; CDR3: CASSPTSDSPLHF; DNA: TGTGCCAGCAGCCCCACGTCGGATTCACCCCTCCACTTT
D: TRBD2; V: TRBV5-4; J: TRBJ2-1; size: many; CDR3: CASSSLVPSGRYNEQFF; DNA: TGTGCCAGCAGCTCCCTAGTTCCTAGCGGGAGATACAATGAGCAGTTCTTC
D: TRBD1; V: TRBV4-1; J: TRBJ1-5; size: many; CDR3: CASSQGQGDGQPQHF; DNA: TGCGCCAGCAGCCAGGGACAGGGGGACGGTCAGCCCCAGCATTTT
D: TRBD2; V: TRBV5-1; J: TRBJ2-3; size: -; CDR3: CASSLVLAGVEEDTQYF; DNA: TGCGCCAGCAGCTTGGTGCTAGCGGGAGTAGAAGAGGATACGCAGTATTTT
D: TRBD1; V: TRBV19; J: TRBJ2-4; size: many; CDR3: CASSSSGTGRRRDKNIQYF; DNA: TGTGCCAGTAGCAGTTCCGGGACAGGGAGGCGCAGGGACAAAAACATTCAGTACTTC
D: TRBD2; V: TRBV13; J: TRBJ2-3; size: many; CDR3: CASSLGSGSTDTQYF; DNA: TGTGCCAGCAGCTTAGGTAGCGGGAGCACAGATACGCAGTATTTT
D: -; V: TRBV5-1; J: TRBJ2-1; size: many; CDR3: CASSSTDYNEQFF; DNA: TGCGCCAGCAGCTCGACAGACTACAATGAGCAGTTCTTC
D: -; V: TRBV7-9; J: TRBJ1-2; size: many; CDR3: CASSQGGGNRLNYGYTF; DNA: TGTGCCAGCAGCCAAGGGGGAGGTAACCGATTAAACTATGGCTACACCTTC
D: TRBD1; V: TRBV5-1; J: TRBJ2-3; size: -; CDR3: CASSLLGQGATDTQYF; DNA: TGCGCCAGCAGCCTTCTGGGACAGGGGGCTACAGATACGCAGTATTTT
D: TRBD1; V: TRBV9; J: TRBJ1-6; size: many; CDR3: CASSPGTGVSPLHF; DNA: TGTGCCAGCAGCCCAGGGACAGGGGTATCACCCCTCCACTTT
D: TRBD2; V: TRBV25-1; J: TRBJ2-7; size: many; CDR3: CASSGEASGVREQYF; DNA: TGTGCCAGCAGTGGAGAGGCTAGCGGGGTTCGAGAGCAGTACTTC
D: -; V: TRBV18; J: TRBJ2-7; size: many; CDR3: CASSPRGRSSYEQYF; DNA: TGTGCCAGCTCACCCCGAGGTAGAAGCTCCTACGAGCAGTACTTC
D: -; V: TRBV29-1; J: TRBJ2-1; size: many; CDR3: CSVVSGPSSYNEQFF; DNA: TGCAGCGTTGTTAGCGGACCTAGCTCCTACAATGAGCAGTTCTTC
D: TRBD1; V: TRBV10-3; J: TRBJ2-7; size: many; CDR3: CAISASDRVLYF; DNA: TGTGCCATCAGTGCGTCAGACAGGGTGCTGTACTTC
D: -; V: TRBV12-5; J: TRBJ2-4; size: many; CDR3: CASGLVIGLAKNIQYF; DNA: TGTGCTAGTGGTTTGGTAATCGGGCTAGCCAAAAACATTCAGTACTTC
D: TRBD2; V: TRBV4-2; J: TRBJ2-1; size: few; CDR3: CASSPSGLAGVDEQFF; DNA: TGTGCCAGCAGCCCCTCAGGGCTAGCGGGAGTCGATGAGCAGTTCTTC
D: TRBD2; V: TRBV19; J: TRBJ2-3; size: many; CDR3: CASSKLAGEGTDTQYF; DNA: TGTGCCAGTAGTAAACTAGCGGGAGAAGGCACAGATACGCAGTATTTT
D: -; V: TRBV7-2; J: TRBJ2-1; size: few; CDR3: CASSLDRSSYNEQFF; DNA: TGTGCCAGCAGCTTAGATAGAAGCTCCTACAATGAGCAGTTCTTC